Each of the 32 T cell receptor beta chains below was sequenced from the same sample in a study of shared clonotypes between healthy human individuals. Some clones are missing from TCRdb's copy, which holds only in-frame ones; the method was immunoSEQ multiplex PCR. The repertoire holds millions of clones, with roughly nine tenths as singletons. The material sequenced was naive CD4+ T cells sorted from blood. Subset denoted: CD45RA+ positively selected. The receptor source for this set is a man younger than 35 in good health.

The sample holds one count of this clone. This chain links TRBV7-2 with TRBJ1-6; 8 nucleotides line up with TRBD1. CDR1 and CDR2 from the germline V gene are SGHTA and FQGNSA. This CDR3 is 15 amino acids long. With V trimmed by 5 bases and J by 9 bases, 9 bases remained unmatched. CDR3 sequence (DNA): TGTGCCAGCAGCACTGGGGTCAGGGGGCCTTCACCCCTCCACTTT. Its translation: CASSTGVRGPSPLHF.

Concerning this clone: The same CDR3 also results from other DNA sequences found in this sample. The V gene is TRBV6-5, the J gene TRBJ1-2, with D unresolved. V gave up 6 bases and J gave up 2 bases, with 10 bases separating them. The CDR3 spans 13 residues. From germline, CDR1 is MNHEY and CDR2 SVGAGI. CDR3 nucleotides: TGTGCCAGCAGCCTCACACAGAACTATGGCTACACCTTC. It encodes CASSLTQNYGYTF.

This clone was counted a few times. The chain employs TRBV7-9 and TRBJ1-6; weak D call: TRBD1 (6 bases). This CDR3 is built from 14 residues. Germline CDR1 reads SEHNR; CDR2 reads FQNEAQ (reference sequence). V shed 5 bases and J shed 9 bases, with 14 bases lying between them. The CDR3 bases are TGTGCCAGCAGCCTAACAGGGCTAAGTTCACCCCTCCACTTT. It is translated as CASSLTGLSSPLHF.

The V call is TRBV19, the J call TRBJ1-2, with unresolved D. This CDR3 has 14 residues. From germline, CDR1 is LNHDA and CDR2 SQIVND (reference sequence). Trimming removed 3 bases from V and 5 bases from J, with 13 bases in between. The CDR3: CASSISAGEYGYTF. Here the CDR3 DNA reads TGTGCCAGTAGTATTTCCGCAGGAGAATATGGCTACACCTTC.

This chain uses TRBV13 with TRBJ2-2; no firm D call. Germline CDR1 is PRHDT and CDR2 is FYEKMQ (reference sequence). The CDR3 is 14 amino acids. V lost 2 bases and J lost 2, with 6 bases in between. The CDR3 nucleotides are TGTGCCAGCAGCTTACGGCAAAACACCGGGGAGCTGTTTTTT. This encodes CASSLRQNTGELFF.

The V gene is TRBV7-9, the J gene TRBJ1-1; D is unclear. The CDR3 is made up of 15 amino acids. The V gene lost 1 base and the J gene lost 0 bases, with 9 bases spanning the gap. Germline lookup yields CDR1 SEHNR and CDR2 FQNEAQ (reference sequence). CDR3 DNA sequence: TGTGCCAGCAGCTTAGGAAGAGCAATGAACACTGAAGCTTTCTTT. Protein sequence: CASSLGRAMNTEAFF.

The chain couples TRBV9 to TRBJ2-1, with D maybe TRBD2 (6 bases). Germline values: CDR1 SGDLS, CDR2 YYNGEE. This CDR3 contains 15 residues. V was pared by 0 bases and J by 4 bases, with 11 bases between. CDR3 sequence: CASSVGGDAYNEQFF. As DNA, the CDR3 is TGTGCCAGCAGCGTAGGCGGGGACGCTTACAATGAGCAGTTCTTC.

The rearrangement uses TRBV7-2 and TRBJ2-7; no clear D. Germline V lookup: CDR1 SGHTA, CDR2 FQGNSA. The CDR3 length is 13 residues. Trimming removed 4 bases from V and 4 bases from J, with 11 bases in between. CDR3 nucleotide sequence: TGTGCCAGCAGCTCTTACATGAATTACGAGCAGTACTTC. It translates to CASSSYMNYEQYF.

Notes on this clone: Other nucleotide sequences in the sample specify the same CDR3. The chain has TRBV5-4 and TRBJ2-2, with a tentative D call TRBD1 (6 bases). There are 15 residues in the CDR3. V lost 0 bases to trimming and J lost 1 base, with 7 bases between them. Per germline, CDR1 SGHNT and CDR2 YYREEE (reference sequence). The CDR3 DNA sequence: TGTGCCAGCAGCTTGGCAGGGGTGAACACCGGGGAGCTGTTTTTT. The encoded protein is CASSLAGVNTGELFF.

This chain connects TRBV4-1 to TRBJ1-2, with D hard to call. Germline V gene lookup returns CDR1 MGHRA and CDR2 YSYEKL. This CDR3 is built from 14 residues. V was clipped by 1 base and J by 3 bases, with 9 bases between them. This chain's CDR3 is CASSQVSRDYGYTF. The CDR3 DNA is TGCGCCAGCAGCCAAGTCTCCAGAGACTATGGCTACACCTTC.

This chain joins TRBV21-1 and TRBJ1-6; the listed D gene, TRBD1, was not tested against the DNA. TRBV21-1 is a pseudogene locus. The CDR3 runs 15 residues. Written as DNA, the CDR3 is TGTGCCAGCAGCGGGACAGGGATGGTTAATTCACCCCTCCACTTT. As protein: CASSGTGMVNSPLHF.

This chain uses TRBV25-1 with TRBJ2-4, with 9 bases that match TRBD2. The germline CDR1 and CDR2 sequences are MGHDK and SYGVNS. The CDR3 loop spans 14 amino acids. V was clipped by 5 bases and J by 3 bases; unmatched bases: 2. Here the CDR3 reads CASSRREGKNIQYF. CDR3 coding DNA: TGTGCCAGCAGTAGGCGGGAGGGCAAAAACATTCAGTACTTC. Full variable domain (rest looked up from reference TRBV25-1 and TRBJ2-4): EADIYQTPRYLVIGTGKKITLECSQTMGHDKMYWYQQDPGMELHLIHYSYGVNSTEKGDLSSESTVSRIRTEHFPLTLESARPSHTSQYLCASSRREGKNIQYFGAGTRLSVL.

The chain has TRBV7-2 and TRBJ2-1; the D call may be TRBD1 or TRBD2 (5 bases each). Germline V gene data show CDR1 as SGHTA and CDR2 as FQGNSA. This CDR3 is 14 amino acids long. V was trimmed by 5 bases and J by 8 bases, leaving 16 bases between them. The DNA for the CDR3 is TGTGCCAGCAGCCTCTATGGGGGTTTGGATGAGCAGTTCTTC. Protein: CASSLYGGLDEQFF.

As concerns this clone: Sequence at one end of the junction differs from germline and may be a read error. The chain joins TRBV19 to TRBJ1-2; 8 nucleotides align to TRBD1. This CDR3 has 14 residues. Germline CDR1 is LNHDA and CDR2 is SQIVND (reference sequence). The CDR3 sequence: CASSLDRGDYGYTF. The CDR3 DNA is TGTGCCAGTAGTCTAGACAGGGGCGACTATGGCTACACCTTC.

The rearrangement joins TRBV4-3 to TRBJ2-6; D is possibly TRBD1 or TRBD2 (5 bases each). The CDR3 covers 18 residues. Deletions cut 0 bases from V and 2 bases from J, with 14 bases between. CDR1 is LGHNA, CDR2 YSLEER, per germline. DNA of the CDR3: TGCGCCAGCAGCCAAGATGGGGGACCGTTGCCTGGGGCCAACGTCCTGACTTTC. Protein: CASSQDGGPLPGANVLTF.

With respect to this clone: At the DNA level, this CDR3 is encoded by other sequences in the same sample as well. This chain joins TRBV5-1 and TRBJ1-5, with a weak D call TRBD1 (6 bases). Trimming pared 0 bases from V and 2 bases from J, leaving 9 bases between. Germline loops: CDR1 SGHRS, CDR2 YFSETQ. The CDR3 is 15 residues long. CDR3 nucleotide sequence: TGCGCCAGCAGCTTGGATGGGGGCCGCAATCAGCCCCAGCATTTT. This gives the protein CASSLDGGRNQPQHF.

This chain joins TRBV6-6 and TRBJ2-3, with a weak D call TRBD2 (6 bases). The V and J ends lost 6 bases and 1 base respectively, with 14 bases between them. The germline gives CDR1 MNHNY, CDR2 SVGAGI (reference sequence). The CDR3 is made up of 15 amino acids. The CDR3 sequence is CASRSTSFGTDTQYF. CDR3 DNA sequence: TGTGCCAGCAGGTCAACTAGCTTCGGCACAGATACGCAGTATTTT.

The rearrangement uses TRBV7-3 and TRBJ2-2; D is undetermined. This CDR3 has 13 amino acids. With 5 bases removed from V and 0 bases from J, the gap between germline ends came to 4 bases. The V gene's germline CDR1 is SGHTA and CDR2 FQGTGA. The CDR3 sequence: CASSMTNTGELFF. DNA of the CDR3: TGTGCCAGCAGCATGACGAACACCGGGGAGCTGTTTTTT.

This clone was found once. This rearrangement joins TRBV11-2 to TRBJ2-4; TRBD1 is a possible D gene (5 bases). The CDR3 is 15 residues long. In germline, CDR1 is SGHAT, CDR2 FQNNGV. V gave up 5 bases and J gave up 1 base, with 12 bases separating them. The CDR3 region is CASSQRQPAKNIQYF. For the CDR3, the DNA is TGTGCCAGCAGCCAACGACAGCCGGCCAAAAACATTCAGTACTTC.

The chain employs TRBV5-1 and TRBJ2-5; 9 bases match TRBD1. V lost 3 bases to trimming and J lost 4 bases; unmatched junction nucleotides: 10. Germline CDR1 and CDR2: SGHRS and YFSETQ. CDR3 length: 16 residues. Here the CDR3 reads CASSSSGTGGAETQYF. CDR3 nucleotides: TGCGCCAGCAGCTCATCCGGCACAGGGGGCGCAGAGACCCAGTACTTC.

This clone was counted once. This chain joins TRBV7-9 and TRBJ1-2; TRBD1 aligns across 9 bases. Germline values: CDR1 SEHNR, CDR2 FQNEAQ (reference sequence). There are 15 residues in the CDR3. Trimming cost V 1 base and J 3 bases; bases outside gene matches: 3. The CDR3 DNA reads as TGTGCCAGCAGCTTAGGCCGGACAGGGGACTATGGCTACACCTTC. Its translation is CASSLGRTGDYGYTF.

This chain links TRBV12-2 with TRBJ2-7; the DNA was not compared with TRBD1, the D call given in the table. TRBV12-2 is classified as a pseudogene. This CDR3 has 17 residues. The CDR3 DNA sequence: TGTGCAAGTCGCTTGACCCCCCCTGACAGTGTTTTGGACGAGCAGTACTTC. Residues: CASRLTPPDSVLDEQYF.

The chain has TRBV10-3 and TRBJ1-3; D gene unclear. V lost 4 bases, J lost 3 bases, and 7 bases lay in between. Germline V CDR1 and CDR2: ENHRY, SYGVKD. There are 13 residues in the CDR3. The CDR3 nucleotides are TGTGCCATCAGTGCCCCTGATGGAAACACCATATATTTT. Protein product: CAISAPDGNTIYF.

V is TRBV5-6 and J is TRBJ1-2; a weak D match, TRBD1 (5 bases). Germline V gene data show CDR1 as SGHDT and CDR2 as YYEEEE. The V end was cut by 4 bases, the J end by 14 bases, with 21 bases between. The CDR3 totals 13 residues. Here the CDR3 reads CASSEGFPGLGTF. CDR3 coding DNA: TGTGCCAGCAGCGAGGGTTTTCCGGGACTGGGGACCTTC.

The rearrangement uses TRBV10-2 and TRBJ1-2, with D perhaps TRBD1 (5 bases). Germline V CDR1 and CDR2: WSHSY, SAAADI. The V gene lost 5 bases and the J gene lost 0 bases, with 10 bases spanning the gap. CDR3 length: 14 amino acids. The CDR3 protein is CASSTRGPNYGYTF. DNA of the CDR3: TGCGCCAGCAGTACGAGGGGACCTAACTATGGCTACACCTTC.

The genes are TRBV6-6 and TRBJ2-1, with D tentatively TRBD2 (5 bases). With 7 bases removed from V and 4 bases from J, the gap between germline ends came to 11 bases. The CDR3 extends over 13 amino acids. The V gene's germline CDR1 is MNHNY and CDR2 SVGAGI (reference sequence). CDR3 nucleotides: TGTGCCAGCACCTGGCGGGTGTACAATGAGCAGTTCTTC. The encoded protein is CASTWRVYNEQFF.

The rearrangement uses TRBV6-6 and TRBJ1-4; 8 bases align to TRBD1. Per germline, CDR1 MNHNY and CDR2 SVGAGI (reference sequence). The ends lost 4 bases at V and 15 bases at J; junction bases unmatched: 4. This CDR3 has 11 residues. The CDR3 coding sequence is TGTGCCAGCAGTTCAGGACAGGGTATGTTTTTT. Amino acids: CASSSGQGMFF.

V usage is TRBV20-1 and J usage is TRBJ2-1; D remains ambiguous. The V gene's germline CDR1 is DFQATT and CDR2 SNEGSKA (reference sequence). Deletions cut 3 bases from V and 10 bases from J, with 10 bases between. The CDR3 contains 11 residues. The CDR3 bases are TGCAGTGCTAGGAGTGCCGCGGAGCAGTTCTTC. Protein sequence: CSARSAAEQFF.

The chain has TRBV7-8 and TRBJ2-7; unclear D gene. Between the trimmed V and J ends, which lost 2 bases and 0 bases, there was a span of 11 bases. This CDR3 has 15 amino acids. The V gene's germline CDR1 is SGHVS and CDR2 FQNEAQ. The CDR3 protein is CASSLSGGASYEQYF. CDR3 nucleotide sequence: TGTGCCAGCAGCTTATCCGGCGGAGCCTCCTACGAGCAGTACTTC. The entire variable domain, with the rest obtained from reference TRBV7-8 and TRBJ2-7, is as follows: GAGVSQSPRYKVAKRGQDVALRCDPISGHVSLFWYQQALGQGPEFLTYFQNEAQLDKSGLPSDRFFAERPEGSVSTLKIQRTQQEDSAVYLCASSLSGGASYEQYFGPGTRLTVT.

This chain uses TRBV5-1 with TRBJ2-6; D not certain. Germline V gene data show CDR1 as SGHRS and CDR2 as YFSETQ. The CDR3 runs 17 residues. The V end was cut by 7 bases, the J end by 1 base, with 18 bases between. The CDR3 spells CASSPAFPGSGANVLTF. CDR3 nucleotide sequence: TGCGCCAGCTCCCCGGCCTTTCCCGGTTCTGGGGCCAACGTCCTGACTTTC.

The CDR3 sequence: CSAGSPDTQYF. The CDR3 nucleotides are TGCAGTGCGGGATCTCCGGATACGCAGTATTTT. The chain recombines TRBV20-1 with TRBJ2-3; no clear D gene. Trimming took 6 bases from V and 6 from J, leaving 10 bases between them. CDR1 DFQATT and CDR2 SNEGSKA come from the germline V gene (reference sequence). The CDR3 is 11 amino acids.

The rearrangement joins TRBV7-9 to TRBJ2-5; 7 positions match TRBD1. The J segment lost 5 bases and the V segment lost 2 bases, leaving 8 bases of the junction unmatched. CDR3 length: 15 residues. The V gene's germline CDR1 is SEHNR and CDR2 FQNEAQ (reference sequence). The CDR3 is CASSLNAGGRETQYF. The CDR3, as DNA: TGTGCCAGCAGCTTAAACGCAGGGGGTCGGGAGACCCAGTACTTC.